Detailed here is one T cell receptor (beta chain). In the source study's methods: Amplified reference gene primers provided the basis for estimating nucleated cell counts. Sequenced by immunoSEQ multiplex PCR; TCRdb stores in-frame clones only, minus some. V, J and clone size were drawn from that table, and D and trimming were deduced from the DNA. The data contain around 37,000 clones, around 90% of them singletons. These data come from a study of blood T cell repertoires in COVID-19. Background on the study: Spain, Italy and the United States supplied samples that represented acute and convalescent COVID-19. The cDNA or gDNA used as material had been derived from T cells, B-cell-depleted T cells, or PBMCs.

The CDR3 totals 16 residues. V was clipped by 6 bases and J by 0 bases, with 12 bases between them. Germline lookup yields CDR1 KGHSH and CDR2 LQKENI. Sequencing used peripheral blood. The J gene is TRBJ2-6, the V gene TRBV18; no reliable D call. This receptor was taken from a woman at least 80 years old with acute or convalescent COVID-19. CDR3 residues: CASSYSDTSGANVLTF. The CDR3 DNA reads TGTGCCAGCTCCTACTCAGACACCTCTGGGGCCAACGTCCTGACTTTC.